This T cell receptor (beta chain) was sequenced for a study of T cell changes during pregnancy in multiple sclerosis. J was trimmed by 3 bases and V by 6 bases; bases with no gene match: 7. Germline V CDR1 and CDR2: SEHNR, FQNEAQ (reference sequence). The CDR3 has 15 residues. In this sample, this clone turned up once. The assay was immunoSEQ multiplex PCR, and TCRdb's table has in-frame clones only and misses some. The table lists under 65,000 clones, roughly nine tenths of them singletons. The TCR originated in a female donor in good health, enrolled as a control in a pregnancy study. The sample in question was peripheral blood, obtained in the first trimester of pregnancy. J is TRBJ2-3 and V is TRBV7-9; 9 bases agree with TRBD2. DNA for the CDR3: TGTGCCAGCAGGGGGTCTAGCGGGGTTACAGATACGCAGTATTTT. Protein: CASRGSSGVTDTQYF.